This TCR beta chain was recovered during a study of graft-versus-host responses after intestinal transplantation. About the study: Following induction with anti-thymocyte globulin, all recipients were given tacrolimus and steroids for two to four years.

The table came from immunoSEQ multiplex PCR; TCRdb's copy has only in-frame clones and leaves some out. The table has more than 20,000 clones, about 91% seen once; the top ten hold about 5.1%. CDR1 MNHNS and CDR2 SASEGT come from the germline V gene. The ends lost 5 bases at V and 2 bases at J; junction bases unmatched: 3. The CDR3 length is 14 residues. General study points: Allografts carried high graft-versus-host to host-versus-graft clonal ratios in patients having graft-donor T cell macrochimerism.

This clone was counted only a few times. The antigen remains undetermined. Sample: PBMCs, taken roughly ten weeks after intestinal transplantation. The chain links TRBV6-1 to TRBJ2-7, with 10 bases aligning to TRBD2. The sequence was obtained from a human patient who received an intestinal transplant, so some T cells may come from the graft donor. DNA of the CDR3: TGTGCCAGCAGTCTAGCGGGGGAGGCCTACGAGCAGTACTTC. It encodes CASSLAGEAYEQYF.